This TCR beta chain was sequenced in a study of human T cells and chemical hapten exposure. Across the whole study: Patch testing was performed with 0.01% DPC on the upper back, with reading at 6 days.

Trimming took off 5 bases at V and 0 bases at J, with 17 bases between the two ends. The CDR3 extends over 17 amino acids. Germline loops: CDR1 SGHTA, CDR2 FQGNSA. This clonotype has only a few counts. MiXCR was run by TCRdb on the RACE reads, yielding one entry per CDR3 protein. This sample has about 290,000 distinct CDR3 sequences, with approximately 7.5% found just once. The time point is: pre-sensitization, week 0. Treatment described: therapeutic diphenylcyclopropenone sensitization with weekly scalp DPC. The receptor's source is a man aged 18 to 30 with alopecia areata. Some clones in this sample may be carry-over from other donors' samples. V is TRBV7-2 and J is TRBJ1-5; TRBD1 is a possible D gene (6 bases). Sequenced here: whole blood, sampled in connection with sensitization to the hapten diphenylcyclopropenone (DPC). The CDR3 nucleotides are TGTGCCAGCAGCCCCTGGACAGTGACTTATAGCAATCAGCCCCAGCATTTT. Translated: CASSPWTVTYSNQPQHF.